The 25 T cell receptor beta chains reported below all come from one sample, sequenced in a study of response to subunit inactivated influenza vaccine. In TCRdb, the RT-PCR reads were re-called with MiXCR into one record per CDR3 protein. Here the sample spans around 750,000 distinct CDR3 sequences, approximately 21% being singletons. Sequenced material: PBMCs from blood, taken around 5 days after vaccination. All receptors derive from a man aged 45-65 years who received an inactivated influenza vaccine.

This clonotype was seen many times. This rearrangement joins TRBV2 to TRBJ1-5; D perhaps matches TRBD1 (5 bases). Germline CDR1 and CDR2: SNHLY and FYNNEI. The CDR3 consists of 13 residues. Trimming pared 4 bases from V and 7 bases from J, leaving 11 bases between. The CDR3 protein is CASSVSRDQPQHF. CDR3 nucleotides: TGTGCCAGCAGTGTCAGCAGGGACCAGCCCCAGCATTTT.

This clonotype was detected only a few times. The V gene is TRBV7-9, the J gene TRBJ2-1, with a tentative D call TRBD1 (5 bases). The length of the CDR3 is 14 residues. Trimming removed 5 bases at V and 6 bases at J, with 14 bases between. Germline CDR1 SEHNR, CDR2 FQNEAQ (reference sequence). CDR3 nucleotides: TGTGCCAGCAGCCCGCAGGACATTCTCAATGAGCAGTTCTTC. Protein sequence: CASSPQDILNEQFF. The full variable domain, rest sourced from reference TRBV7-9 and TRBJ2-1, is DTGVSQNPRHKITKRGQNVTFRCDPISEHNRLYWYRQTLGQGPEFLTYFQNEAQLEKSRLLSDRFSAERPKGSFSTLEIQRTEQGDSAMYLCASSPQDILNEQFFGPGTRLTVL.

The genes are TRBV10-3 and TRBJ2-3; 9 bases match TRBD2. Looked up from germline, CDR1 is ENHRY and CDR2 is SYGVKD. The J segment lost 3 bases and the V segment lost 10 bases, leaving 8 bases of the junction unmatched. The CDR3 is 14 residues long. In DNA, the CDR3 is TGTGCCACCACACCTAGCGGGGATACAGATACGCAGTATTTT. Its translation is CATTPSGDTDTQYF.

This chain uses TRBV12-3 or TRBV12-4 with TRBJ2-3; D might be TRBD2 (6 bases). The CDR3 has 15 residues. V gave up 3 bases and J gave up 3 bases, with 13 bases separating them. The CDR3 region is CASSFPSGTTDTQYF. CDR3 DNA sequence: TGTGCCAGCAGTTTCCCGTCCGGGACTACAGATACGCAGTATTTT.

V usage is TRBV28 and J usage is TRBJ2-7; D may be TRBD2 (6 bases). Trimming removed 11 bases at V and 4 bases at J, with 15 bases between. The V gene's germline CDR1 is MDHEN and CDR2 SYDVKM. The CDR3 has 12 residues. The CDR3 DNA reads as TGTGCCCACGGGTTGGGGGGATACGAGCAGTACTTC. This codes for CAHGLGGYEQYF.

This chain uses TRBV24-1 with TRBJ2-2; D is undetermined. This CDR3 comprises 14 residues. V lost 4 bases, J lost 2 bases, and 7 bases lay in between. Germline values: CDR1 KGHDR, CDR2 SFDVKD. The CDR3 sequence: CATSDLLNTGELFF. The CDR3 DNA reads TGTGCCACCAGTGACCTGCTAAACACCGGGGAGCTGTTTTTT.

The CDR3 bases are TGTGCCACCAGCAGAGATTCCGGACTAGCGGGATATGAGCAGTTCTTC. This sequence encodes CATSRDSGLAGYEQFF. This sequence joins TRBV15 and TRBJ2-1; 12 bases are shared with TRBD2. This CDR3 is built from 16 residues. Trimming took 0 bases from V and 8 from J; bases not matched to a gene: 5. The germline CDR1 and CDR2 sequences are LNHNV and YYDKDF (reference sequence).

In its sample, this clonotype was seen a few times. CDR3 DNA: TGTGCCATCAGTGAGCCACTAACCGGGACTAGCCGTTACGAGCAGTACTTC. Translated: CAISEPLTGTSRYEQYF. The chain has TRBV10-3 and TRBJ2-7; 9 bases are shared with TRBD2. Germline CDR1 reads ENHRY; CDR2 reads SYGVKD. The junction had 12 bases not matched to a gene; V was cut back by 2 bases and J by 4 bases. The CDR3 loop spans 17 amino acids.

V is TRBV20-1 and J is TRBJ2-2; a possible D gene is TRBD2 (6 bases). The CDR3 extends over 12 amino acids. The germline gives CDR1 DFQATT, CDR2 SNEGSKA (reference sequence). The ends were cut back, 2 bases at V and 7 bases at J, with 8 bases in the middle. The CDR3 reads CSARSSDGELFF. For the CDR3, the DNA is TGCAGTGCTAGATCTAGCGACGGGGAGCTGTTTTTT.

This clonotype occurred a few times. This chain connects TRBV5-1 to TRBJ2-5; D might be TRBD1 (6 bases). Germline V lookup: CDR1 SGHRS, CDR2 YFSETQ. CDR3 size: 15 residues. V was clipped by 2 bases and J by 2 bases, with 13 bases between them. The CDR3 region is CASSLARTDQETQYF. DNA for the CDR3: TGCGCCAGCAGCTTAGCGCGGACAGATCAAGAGACCCAGTACTTC.

This clonotype has a handful of counts. The CDR3 ends on some other residue instead of the conserved phenylalanine or tryptophan, so this is likely a read error. The DNA is omitted, as the CDR3 cannot be located on it reliably, and the CDR3 follows TCRdb's listing. The V call is TRBV5-1, the J call TRBJ2-3. Germline CDR1 reads SGHRS; CDR2 reads YFSETQ. Both ends counted, the CDR3 spans 8 residues. CDR3 protein: CASSSRVS.

This clonotype occurred many times. This chain joins TRBV12-3 or TRBV12-4 and TRBJ1-2; D unclear. Between the trimmed V and J ends, which lost 5 bases and 3 bases, there was a span of 4 bases. The CDR3 is 11 residues long. CDR3 region: CASSQDYGYTF. The CDR3 nucleotides are TGTGCCAGCAGTCAGGACTATGGCTACACCTTC.

The chain's CDR3 is CASSLRTGGMNTEAFF. CDR3 DNA: TGTGCCAGCAGTTTAAGGACAGGGGGGATGAACACTGAAGCTTTCTTT. This chain links TRBV27 with TRBJ1-1, with 10 nucleotides matching TRBD1. The CDR3 contains 16 residues. Looked up from germline, CDR1 is MNHEY and CDR2 is SMNVEV (reference sequence). V shed 2 bases, J shed 0 bases, and the junction held 3 bases outside the gene matches.

The gene calls are TRBV12-3 or TRBV12-4 and TRBJ2-1; D gene ambiguous. The length of the CDR3 is 16 residues. V shed 2 bases and J shed 2 bases, with 13 bases lying between them. CDR3 loop: CASSLQGPLPYNEQFF. The CDR3 nucleotides read TGTGCCAGCAGTTTACAAGGACCTCTGCCCTACAATGAGCAGTTCTTC.

This clonotype was observed a few times. This chain joins TRBV24-1 and TRBJ2-1; possibly TRBD2 for D (5 bases). Germline V gene data show CDR1 as KGHDR and CDR2 as SFDVKD. The ends were cut back, 1 base at V and 10 bases at J, with 13 bases in the middle. The CDR3 is made up of 14 amino acids. CDR3 nucleotide sequence: TGTGCCACCAGTGATTTAGGCGGGCGGACCGAGCAGTTCTTC. Encoded protein: CATSDLGGRTEQFF.

V gene TRBV6-2 or TRBV6-3 combines with J gene TRBJ2-1; the match to TRBD1 covers 7 bases. J was trimmed by 5 bases and V by 0 bases; bases with no gene match: 4. The CDR3 covers 15 residues. Germline-derived CDR1 and CDR2 are MNHEY and SVGEGT. CDR3 region: CASSYSGQGDNEQFF. The CDR3 DNA is TGTGCCAGCAGTTACTCTGGGCAGGGGGACAATGAGCAGTTCTTC.

This clonotype showed up just a few times. The genes are TRBV29-1 and TRBJ2-1; TRBD1 matches 8 bases. V lost 4 bases, J lost 3 bases, and 5 bases stayed unmatched. The CDR3 contains 14 residues. Per the germline V gene, CDR1 is SQVTM and CDR2 is ANQGSEA. The CDR3 here is CSVASGTGYNEQFF. CDR3 in DNA: TGCAGCGTTGCATCAGGGACAGGCTACAATGAGCAGTTCTTC.

V is TRBV12-3 or TRBV12-4 and J is TRBJ1-2; weak D call: TRBD1 (5 bases). CDR3 length: 16 amino acids. V gave up 3 bases and J gave up 0 bases, with 14 bases separating them. CDR3 nucleotide sequence: TGTGCCAGCAGTTTCTTTACAGGAGCAGCTAACTATGGCTACACCTTC. Translation gives CASSFFTGAANYGYTF.

A few counts support this clonotype. The chain uses TRBV6-5 and TRBJ1-1, with no clear D. Germline V lookup: CDR1 MNHEY, CDR2 SVGAGI. Trimming cost V 0 bases and J 5 bases, with 7 bases left between them. The length of the CDR3 is 13 residues. CDR3 in DNA: TGTGCCAGCAGTTACTCGACGTGGACTGAAGCTTTCTTT. Encoded protein: CASSYSTWTEAFF.

In this sample, this clonotype turned up many times. The rearrangement links TRBV4-3 to TRBJ2-7; a weak D match, TRBD2 (6 bases). The germline gives CDR1 LGHNA, CDR2 YSLEER. The CDR3 runs to 14 residues. V gave up 3 bases and J gave up 3 bases, with 12 bases separating them. The CDR3 reads CASSQTRGNYEQYF. The CDR3 bases are TGCGCCAGCAGCCAGACGCGGGGCAACTACGAGCAGTACTTC.

The chain employs TRBV4-3 and TRBJ1-6; D is uncertain. Looked up from germline, CDR1 is LGHNA and CDR2 is YSLEER. This CDR3 spans 13 amino acids. V shed 0 bases and J shed 11 bases, with 8 bases lying between them. The CDR3 spells CASSQDVLTPLHF. The CDR3 DNA reads TGCGCCAGCAGCCAAGATGTCCTAACACCCCTCCACTTT.

Worth noting for this clonotype: A single base separates this from a much larger clone, so it may be a read error. The rearrangement links TRBV29-1 to TRBJ2-1, with 7 nucleotides matching TRBD1. CDR3 length: 16 residues. V was pared by 4 bases and J by 2 bases, with 11 bases of the junction left unmatched. In germline, CDR1 is SQVTM, CDR2 ANQGSEA. CDR3 protein: CSVVITFDRAYNEQFF. As DNA, the CDR3 is TGCAGCGTTGTAATAACGTTTGACAGGGCCTACAATGAGCAGTTCTTC.

The CDR3 is CSVGPATDTQYF. Written as DNA, the CDR3 is TGCAGCGTTGGACCAGCGACAGATACGCAGTATTTT. The chain employs TRBV29-1 and TRBJ2-3; the D is unclear. The CDR3 has 12 amino acids. Per germline, CDR1 SQVTM and CDR2 ANQGSEA. The V gene lost 4 bases and the J gene lost 3 bases, with 8 bases spanning the gap.

This clonotype was counted only a few times. The gene calls are TRBV6-5 and TRBJ1-5; TRBD1 matches at 10 bases. Germline CDR1 and CDR2: MNHEY and SVGAGI. V was pared by 0 bases and J by 6 bases, with 2 bases of the junction left unmatched. The CDR3 has 15 amino acids. The CDR3 sequence: CASSYSGQGGQPQHF. The CDR3 DNA reads as TGTGCCAGCAGTTACTCCGGACAGGGGGGTCAGCCCCAGCATTTT.

This clonotype was counted between two and nine times. The genes are TRBV5-1 and TRBJ2-3; TRBD1 might be the D (8 bases). The CDR3 length is 16 residues. Germline V CDR1 and CDR2: SGHRS, YFSETQ. The V gene lost 2 bases and the J gene lost 3 bases, with 16 bases spanning the gap. The CDR3 loop is CASSFGQGGETDTQYF. DNA of the CDR3: TGCGCCAGCAGCTTCGGACAGGGAGGGGAGACAGATACGCAGTATTTT.